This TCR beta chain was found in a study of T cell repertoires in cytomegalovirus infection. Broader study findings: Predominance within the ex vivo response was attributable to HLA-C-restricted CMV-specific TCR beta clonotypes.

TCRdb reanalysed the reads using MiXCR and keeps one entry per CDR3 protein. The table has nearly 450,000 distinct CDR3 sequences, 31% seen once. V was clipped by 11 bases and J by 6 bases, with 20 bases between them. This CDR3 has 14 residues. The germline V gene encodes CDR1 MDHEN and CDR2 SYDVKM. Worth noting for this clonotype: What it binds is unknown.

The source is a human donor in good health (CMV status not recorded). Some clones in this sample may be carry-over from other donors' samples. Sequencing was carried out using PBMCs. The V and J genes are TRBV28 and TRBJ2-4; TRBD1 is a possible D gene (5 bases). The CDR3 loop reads CARNTQGRGNIQYF. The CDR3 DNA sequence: TGTGCCCGCAACACCCAGGGTAGAGGAAACATTCAGTACTTC.